This TCR beta chain was sequenced during a study of blood T cell repertoires in COVID-19. This study enrolled people aged about 18 to 100 from roughly 22 US geographic areas. Measured with immunoSEQ multiplex PCR; TCRdb has only the in-frame clones, and not every one. This table holds 300,000 to 400,000 clones, 90% found once. The specimen sequenced was PBMCs or T cells enriched from blood (not recorded which). The source of this sequence is a woman younger than 45 who had been exposed to COVID-19.

The CDR3 is CASSELAEEDTQYF. CDR3 DNA sequence: TGTGCCAGCTCTGAACTAGCCGAAGAAGATACGCAGTATTTT. The chain is built from TRBV18 and TRBJ2-3; D may be TRBD2 (6 bases). This CDR3 has 14 residues. The germline V gene encodes CDR1 KGHSH and CDR2 LQKENI. The V end lost 6 bases, the J end lost 5 bases, and 15 bases lay between the germline ends.